The 11 T cell receptor beta chains reported below all come from one sample, sequenced in a study of cytomegalovirus exposure and HLA in healthy donors. In the PCR, 60 Vbeta and 13 Jbeta primers were used. Produced via immunoSEQ multiplex PCR; TCRdb's table is partial and in-frame only. The data show around 58,000 clones, about three quarters seen once. Sequenced sample: PBMCs. These receptors all stem from a female donor in good health and CMV-seronegative.

The chain recombines TRBV2 with TRBJ2-1; D is possibly TRBD2 (5 bases). The CDR3 is made up of 15 amino acids. Between the trimmed V and J ends, which lost 6 bases and 0 bases, there was a span of 12 bases. The germline V gene has CDR1 SNHLY and CDR2 FYNNEI. The DNA of the CDR3 is TGTGCCAGCAGAAGAGCGGATCGCTCCTACAATGAGCAGTTCTTC. The encoded protein is CASRRADRSYNEQFF.

The chain links TRBV6-4 to TRBJ2-2, with 10 bases fitting TRBD1. The J segment lost 4 bases and the V segment lost 3 bases, leaving 8 bases of the junction unmatched. This CDR3 contains 17 residues. Germline values: CDR1 MRHNA, CDR2 SNTAGT. The CDR3 spells CASSEQPGQGTTGELFF. The CDR3 coding sequence is TGTGCCAGCAGTGAACAGCCGGGACAGGGGACCACCGGGGAGCTGTTTTTT.

The rearrangement links TRBV9 to TRBJ1-2, with TRBD1 matching 9 bases. Looked up from germline, CDR1 is SGDLS and CDR2 is YYNGEE. The CDR3 extends over 14 amino acids. V lost 4 bases and J lost 10; bases outside the gene matches: 11. For the CDR3, the DNA is TGTGCCAGCAGCTACGAGACAGGGGGTAGTGACTACACCTTC. It yields the protein CASSYETGGSDYTF.

V gene TRBV7-8 combines with J gene TRBJ2-1; 11 positions agree with TRBD2. Trimming at V came to 5 bases and at J to 10 bases, leaving 7 bases not matched to a gene. The CDR3 runs to 14 residues. The germline V gene encodes CDR1 SGHVS and CDR2 FQNEAQ. The chain's CDR3 is CASSPLAGGPEQFF. The CDR3 nucleotides read TGTGCCAGCAGCCCCTTAGCGGGGGGGCCGGAGCAGTTCTTC.

The chain recombines TRBV7-9 with TRBJ2-3; D is perhaps TRBD1 (6 bases). V lost 8 bases and J 4 bases, leaving 16 bases between the germline ends. This CDR3 region has 14 residues. Germline V gene lookup returns CDR1 SEHNR and CDR2 FQNEAQ (reference sequence). CDR3 coding DNA: TGTGCCAGCGCCCACAGGGAGTTCTCAGATACGCAGTATTTT. Translation gives CASAHREFSDTQYF. Complete variable domain (other parts from reference TRBV7-9 and TRBJ2-3): DTGVSQNPRHKITKRGQNVTFRCDPISEHNRLYWYRQTLGQGPEFLTYFQNEAQLEKSRLLSDRFSAERPKGSFSTLEIQRTEQGDSAMYLCASAHREFSDTQYFGPGTRLTVL.

This chain joins TRBV7-2 and TRBJ2-1, with 9 bases that match TRBD1. The CDR3 has 16 residues. Germline-derived CDR1 and CDR2 are SGHTA and FQGNSA. Trimming removed 5 bases from V and 1 base from J; junction bases left unmatched: 6. The CDR3 bases are TGTGCCAGCAGCACTGGACAGGGGTCGTCCTACAATGAGCAGTTCTTC. Amino acid sequence: CASSTGQGSSYNEQFF.

This clone was picked up one time. The chain joins TRBV7-2 to TRBJ1-2; D not resolved. Trimming took 1 base from V and 3 from J, leaving 12 bases between them. CDR3 length: 15 residues. Germline CDR1 and CDR2: SGHTA and FQGNSA. CDR3 DNA sequence: TGTGCCAGCAGCTTAGTTCCAGGTCACGACTATGGCTACACCTTC. Protein sequence: CASSLVPGHDYGYTF.

This clone was recorded only once. This chain joins TRBV5-1 and TRBJ1-4; 8 positions agree with TRBD1. CDR3 length: 17 amino acids. V was clipped by 4 bases and J by 0 bases; unmatched bases: 8. CDR1 is SGHRS, CDR2 YFSETQ, per germline. The DNA of the CDR3 is TGCGCCAGCAGCAAATGGGCGGACAGGGCAACTAATGAAAAACTGTTTTTT. Translation gives CASSKWADRATNEKLFF. Drawing the rest from reference TRBV5-1 and TRBJ1-4, the complete variable domain is KAGVTQTPRYLIKTRGQQVTLSCSPISGHRSVSWYQQTPGQGLQFLFEYFSETQRNKGNFPGRFSGRQFSNSRSEMNVSTLELGDSALYLCASSKWADRATNEKLFFGSGTQLSVL.

This chain uses TRBV4-1 with TRBJ1-6; D call uncertain. Germline V gene sequence: CDR1 MGHRA, CDR2 YSYEKL. Trimming cost V 0 bases and J 9 bases, with 6 bases left between them. The CDR3 runs to 13 residues. The CDR3 DNA sequence: TGCGCCAGCAGCCAAGATGAGGCTTCACCCCTCCACTTT. Amino acid sequence: CASSQDEASPLHF.

The genes are TRBV27 and TRBJ2-1; D is undetermined. The CDR3 is 14 residues long. V was pared by 3 bases and J by 0 bases, with 6 bases between. Germline assignment: CDR1 MNHEY and CDR2 SMNVEV (reference sequence). The CDR3 reads CASSFGDSYNEQFF. The CDR3 bases are TGTGCCAGCAGTTTCGGTGACTCCTACAATGAGCAGTTCTTC.

This clone showed up just once. The chain recombines TRBV18 with TRBJ1-3; 7 bases are a match to TRBD1. This CDR3 region has 14 residues. Germline CDR1 and CDR2: KGHSH and LQKENI. J was trimmed by 4 bases and V by 4 bases; bases with no gene match: 4. The CDR3 DNA reads as TGTGCCAGCTCACGAGACAGGGTCGGAAACACCATATATTTT. Translating it yields CASSRDRVGNTIYF.